The 23 T cell receptor beta chains below come from one sample, sequenced in a study of cytomegalovirus exposure and HLA in healthy donors. Sequencing used immunoSEQ multiplex PCR; TCRdb keeps in-frame clones, though not all of them. The data hold just under 150,000 clones, with roughly 89% observed a single time. The sequenced material came from PBMCs. The receptors here all came from a man between 18 and 35 years old in good health and CMV-seropositive.

The chain combines TRBV7-2 with TRBJ1-2; a weak D match, TRBD1 (5 bases). The length of the CDR3 is 14 residues. Germline V gene lookup returns CDR1 SGHTA and CDR2 FQGNSA. The V and J ends lost 5 bases and 4 bases respectively, with 14 bases between them. The CDR3 region has the DNA TGTGCCAGCAGCCCTGCGGGGCTAGCCTATGGCTACACCTTC. As protein: CASSPAGLAYGYTF.

In regard to this clone: A read error may account for a junction end that differs from germline. The chain has TRBV7-7 and TRBJ1-5; D is uncertain. The germline V gene has CDR1 SSHAT and CDR2 FNYEAQ (reference sequence). CDR3 length: 13 amino acids. The CDR3 DNA follows: TGTGCTAGCAGCTTAAACTTCAATCAGCCCCAGCATTTT. It specifies CASSLNFNQPQHF.

This chain uses TRBV7-9 with TRBJ2-5; the match to TRBD1 covers 9 bases. This CDR3 has 16 residues. Trimming at V came to 5 bases and at J to 5 bases, leaving 12 bases not matched to a gene. Looked up from germline, CDR1 is SEHNR and CDR2 is FQNEAQ (reference sequence). CDR3 residues: CASSASGTGSLETQYF. DNA of the CDR3: TGTGCCAGCAGCGCCTCCGGGACAGGGTCTTTGGAGACCCAGTACTTC.

This chain links TRBV7-8 with TRBJ1-5; 7 bases map to TRBD1. The CDR3 runs 15 residues. V was clipped by 1 base and J by 4 bases; unmatched bases: 4. In germline, CDR1 is SGHVS, CDR2 FQNEAQ. This CDR3 reads CASSLVGQINQPQHF. CDR3 bases: TGTGCCAGCAGCTTAGTGGGACAGATTAATCAGCCCCAGCATTTT.

The rearrangement uses TRBV6-1 and TRBJ2-7; 12 nucleotides match TRBD2. CDR1 and CDR2 from the germline V gene are MNHNS and SASEGT. The CDR3 has 15 residues. V was pared by 1 base and J by 5 bases, with 3 bases of the junction left unmatched. CDR3 region: CASSEETSGSHEQYF. The CDR3 bases are TGTGCCAGCAGTGAAGAGACTAGCGGGAGTCACGAGCAGTACTTC.

V gene TRBV5-4 combines with J gene TRBJ2-5; TRBD1 matches at 8 bases. The CDR3 runs to 15 residues. Trimming took 5 bases from V and 4 from J; bases not matched to a gene: 10. Germline V gene sequence: CDR1 SGHNT, CDR2 YYREEE (reference sequence). The CDR3 nucleotides are TGTGCCAGCAGTCACCCCGACAGGGGTGGAGAGACCCAGTACTTC. Its protein product is CASSHPDRGGETQYF.

This clone has a single count. The V gene is TRBV12-5, the J gene TRBJ2-2, with 7 nucleotides matching TRBD1. This CDR3 is 18 amino acids long. The J segment lost 4 bases and the V segment lost 6 bases, leaving 17 bases of the junction unmatched. CDR1 and CDR2 from the germline V gene are LGHNT and FRNRAP. CDR3 in DNA: TGTGCTAGTGGGTACCTCCTAACAGGGGTCCGGACCACCGGGGAGCTGTTTTTT. Protein: CASGYLLTGVRTTGELFF.

J is TRBJ1-3 and V is TRBV5-6; a possible D gene is TRBD1 (5 bases). The CDR3 has 17 amino acids. V was clipped by 0 bases and J by 4 bases, with 17 bases between them. Germline V gene lookup returns CDR1 SGHDT and CDR2 YYEEEE. The CDR3 DNA is TGTGCCAGCAGCTTGGACGCTTTGACAGCCTTAGGAAACACCATATATTTT. Amino acid sequence: CASSLDALTALGNTIYF.

The chain links TRBV9 to TRBJ1-3, with TRBD1 matching 8 bases. Germline assignment: CDR1 SGDLS and CDR2 YYNGEE. V dropped 3 bases and J dropped 7; count of bases not matched to a gene: 9. The CDR3 contains 15 residues. Here the CDR3 DNA reads TGTGCCAGCAGCGCCCTCCCGGACAGGGACAACACCATATATTTT. Translation: CASSALPDRDNTIYF.

The chain joins TRBV5-1 to TRBJ1-3; D possibly corresponds to TRBD1 (5 bases). V lost 3 bases and J 0 bases, leaving 13 bases between the germline ends. Per germline, CDR1 SGHRS and CDR2 YFSETQ. CDR3 length: 16 amino acids. CDR3: CASSSLQGLSGNTIYF. CDR3 DNA: TGCGCCAGCAGCTCCCTGCAGGGTCTCTCTGGAAACACCATATATTTT.

This CDR3 is CASSIGLAVSADTQYF. The DNA for the CDR3 is TGTGCCAGTAGTATTGGACTAGCGGTGAGCGCAGATACGCAGTATTTT. The chain employs TRBV19 and TRBJ2-3, with 10 bases aligning to TRBD2. The CDR3 consists of 16 residues. Germline CDR1 LNHDA, CDR2 SQIVND (reference sequence). The ends lost 3 bases at V and 4 bases at J; junction bases unmatched: 7.

The rearrangement uses TRBV5-1 and TRBJ1-2; a possible D gene is TRBD1 (5 bases). V was pared by 5 bases and J by 3 bases, with 17 bases between. Germline V gene sequence: CDR1 SGHRS, CDR2 YFSETQ. There are 15 residues in the CDR3. The CDR3 DNA reads TGCGCCAGCAGGCTACAGGCCGGCGGTGACTATGGCTACACCTTC. This gives the protein CASRLQAGGDYGYTF.

CDR3 loop: CASSIGTRGYEQYF. CDR3 nucleotide sequence: TGTGCCAGTAGTATAGGGACTAGGGGCTACGAGCAGTACTTC. This rearrangement joins TRBV19 to TRBJ2-7; the match to TRBD2 covers 7 bases. The CDR3 totals 14 residues. CDR1 and CDR2 from the germline V gene are LNHDA and SQIVND (reference sequence). With 1 base clipped from V and 3 bases from J, the junction kept 3 bases outside the gene matches.

The chain uses TRBV30 and TRBJ2-2; a possible D gene is TRBD2 (6 bases). CDR3 length equals 15 residues. Trimming stripped 5 bases from V and 5 bases from J, with 18 bases between. CDR1 and CDR2 (germline): GTSNPN, SVGIG (reference sequence). In DNA form, the CDR3 reads TGTGCCTGGTCGTCGGGTGGGGGGAGGACCGGGGAGCTGTTTTTT. This gives the protein CAWSSGGGRTGELFF.

CDR3 region: CASSFPRQARYGYTF. In DNA form, the CDR3 reads TGTGCCAGCAGTTTCCCAAGACAGGCGCGCTATGGCTACACCTTC. The V and J genes are TRBV28 and TRBJ1-2; a possible D gene is TRBD1 (6 bases). V gave up 3 bases and J gave up 4 bases, with 15 bases separating them. The CDR3 length is 15 residues. Germline V CDR1 and CDR2: MDHEN, SYDVKM.

The chain uses TRBV4-1 and TRBJ2-7; 11 nucleotides match TRBD2. The junction had 8 bases not matched to a gene; V was cut back by 0 bases and J by 7 bases. The CDR3 sequence is 16 residues long. Looked up from germline, CDR1 is MGHRA and CDR2 is YSYEKL. CDR3 DNA sequence: TGCGCCAGCAGCCAAGATACTAGCGGGAGAGTATGGGAGCAGTACTTC. Translated: CASSQDTSGRVWEQYF.

V is TRBV6-6 and J is TRBJ2-1, with D uncertain. The germline V gene encodes CDR1 MNHNY and CDR2 SVGAGI (reference sequence). With 8 bases removed from V and 0 bases from J, the gap between germline ends came to 8 bases. This CDR3 spans 13 amino acids. CDR3 amino acids: CASALSSYNEQFF. The CDR3 bases are TGTGCCAGCGCCCTAAGCTCCTACAATGAGCAGTTCTTC.

The V gene is TRBV5-1, the J gene TRBJ2-7, with D unclear. V was cut by 0 bases and J by 3 bases, with 13 bases left in between. This CDR3 is built from 15 residues. Germline V CDR1 and CDR2: SGHRS, YFSETQ. CDR3 DNA sequence: TGCGCCAGCAGCTTGGCTGCCAGATCAGACTACGAGCAGTACTTC. It is translated as CASSLAARSDYEQYF.

This clone was seen only a few times. The chain recombines TRBV6-5 with TRBJ2-7; D is uncertain. With 4 bases removed from V and 7 bases from J, the gap between germline ends came to 8 bases. Germline CDR1 MNHEY, CDR2 SVGAGI. This CDR3 has 11 residues. This CDR3 reads CASSFLDEQYF. CDR3 sequence (DNA): TGTGCCAGCAGTTTCCTAGATGAGCAGTACTTC.

The V gene is TRBV30, the J gene TRBJ2-4, with TRBD2 matching over 8 bases. This CDR3 spans 19 amino acids. With 1 base clipped from V and 4 bases from J, the junction kept 18 bases outside the gene matches. Looked up from germline, CDR1 is GTSNPN and CDR2 is SVGIG (reference sequence). For the CDR3, the DNA is TGTGCCTGGAGTGGTCAGATATCGGGGAGGGGCGGGAGGAAAAACATTCAGTACTTC. It encodes CAWSGQISGRGGRKNIQYF.

The chain has TRBV30 and TRBJ1-1; D unclear. The CDR3 is made up of 11 amino acids. V was pared by 4 bases and J by 6 bases, with 9 bases between. The germline CDR1 and CDR2 sequences are GTSNPN and SVGIG (reference sequence). The CDR3 DNA reads TGTGCCTGGAATCGACTGGCTGAAGCTTTCTTT. It yields the protein CAWNRLAEAFF.

In this sample, this clone turned up once. The V call is TRBV11-2, the J call TRBJ2-1; 14 nucleotides align to TRBD2. This CDR3 is 15 amino acids long. Germline trimming cut 5 bases from V and 7 bases from J; bases unmatched to any gene: 4. Germline V lookup: CDR1 SGHAT, CDR2 FQNNGV. The CDR3 here is CASSLTSGGGNEQFF. Written as DNA, the CDR3 is TGTGCCAGCAGCCTGACTAGCGGGGGGGGTAATGAGCAGTTCTTC.

The chain is built from TRBV6-5 and TRBJ1-6; D is uncertain. Germline V gene sequence: CDR1 MNHEY, CDR2 SVGAGI. This CDR3 has 12 residues. Trimming left V 3 bases short and J 12 bases short, with 9 bases between. The CDR3 DNA follows: TGTGCCAGCAGTTATTCTGGGCTACCCCTCCACTTT. Encoded protein: CASSYSGLPLHF.